This is a list of T cell receptor beta chains from one sample in a study of T cells in Graves' hyperthyroidism and ophthalmopathy. Each CDR3 protein gets one entry after TCRdb re-called the multiplex PCR reads with MiXCR. The data hold roughly 290,000 distinct CDR3 sequences, with approximately 14% observed a single time. Sequenced: blood. The receptors come from a woman between 40 and 50 years old with Graves' hyperthyroidism. Both conserved end residues are part of each CDR3. The order of the fields is D gene, V gene, J gene, CDR3 protein. D genes are given only for firm matches.

d_gene: -; v_gene: TRBV20-1; j_gene: TRBJ1-6; CDR3aa: CSARDARSSYNSPLHF
d_gene: TRBD1; v_gene: TRBV9; j_gene: TRBJ1-6; CDR3aa: CASNEGTGISPLHF
d_gene: -; v_gene: TRBV25-1; j_gene: TRBJ2-1; CDR3aa: CASSNPDSYNEQFF
d_gene: TRBD1; v_gene: TRBV5-5; j_gene: TRBJ2-3; CDR3aa: CASSFYQGTGVTDTQYF
d_gene: -; v_gene: TRBV7-9; j_gene: TRBJ2-5; CDR3aa: CASSLPGWETQYF
d_gene: -; v_gene: TRBV12-3/TRBV12-4; j_gene: TRBJ2-7; CDR3aa: CASSLPRPFREQYF
d_gene: -; v_gene: TRBV28; j_gene: TRBJ2-3; CDR3aa: CANSLSDTRFTDTQYF
d_gene: TRBD1; v_gene: TRBV11-2; j_gene: TRBJ2-3; CDR3aa: CASRKEDRALVGVRDTQYF
d_gene: -; v_gene: TRBV13; j_gene: TRBJ2-1; CDR3aa: CASSPRTPGRRDEQFF
d_gene: -; v_gene: TRBV4-1; j_gene: TRBJ1-4; CDR3aa: CASSQERKLFF
d_gene: -; v_gene: TRBV29-1; j_gene: TRBJ2-2; CDR3aa: CSVNGANTGELFF
d_gene: TRBD2; v_gene: TRBV6-4; j_gene: TRBJ2-3; CDR3aa: CASSAAGGRNTQYF
d_gene: -; v_gene: TRBV20-1; j_gene: TRBJ1-6; CDR3aa: CSAPRGGPQFSPLHF
d_gene: TRBD2; v_gene: TRBV20-1; j_gene: TRBJ2-1; CDR3aa: CSARGRVRNEQFF
d_gene: -; v_gene: TRBV6-2/TRBV6-3; j_gene: TRBJ2-5; CDR3aa: CASSNSETQYF
d_gene: -; v_gene: TRBV2; j_gene: TRBJ2-5; CDR3aa: CASTTGRETQYF
d_gene: -; v_gene: TRBV2; j_gene: TRBJ2-1; CDR3aa: CASRERDNEQFF
d_gene: TRBD2; v_gene: TRBV7-2; j_gene: TRBJ2-5; CDR3aa: CASSPSSGSQETQYF
d_gene: TRBD1; v_gene: TRBV6-1; j_gene: TRBJ1-6; CDR3aa: CASRRDREGSPLHF
d_gene: TRBD2; v_gene: TRBV7-8; j_gene: TRBJ2-7; CDR3aa: CASSSSGSVYEQYF
d_gene: TRBD2; v_gene: TRBV12-3/TRBV12-4; j_gene: TRBJ2-2; CDR3aa: CASSFSGRAGGELFF
d_gene: -; v_gene: TRBV28; j_gene: TRBJ1-6; CDR3aa: CASSLRGTYNSPLHF
d_gene: -; v_gene: TRBV6-1; j_gene: TRBJ2-1; CDR3aa: CASSGSLSEQFF
d_gene: TRBD1; v_gene: TRBV28; j_gene: TRBJ1-2; CDR3aa: CASSFTLSQGLSNGYTF
d_gene: TRBD1; v_gene: TRBV29-1; j_gene: TRBJ1-4; CDR3aa: CSSQGANEKLFF
d_gene: TRBD1; v_gene: TRBV18; j_gene: TRBJ1-1; CDR3aa: CASPIGQGLVEAFF
d_gene: -; v_gene: TRBV6-1; j_gene: TRBJ1-2; CDR3aa: CASSGGRYGYTF
d_gene: TRBD1; v_gene: TRBV10-3; j_gene: TRBJ2-7; CDR3aa: CAVTSGTGSNEQYF
d_gene: TRBD2; v_gene: TRBV20-1; j_gene: TRBJ2-1; CDR3aa: CSARPGLAGREQFF
d_gene: TRBD2; v_gene: TRBV29-1; j_gene: TRBJ2-1; CDR3aa: CSATSRGLAGGPRDEQFF
d_gene: -; v_gene: TRBV28; j_gene: TRBJ2-2; CDR3aa: CASSPLGKGGELFF
d_gene: TRBD2; v_gene: TRBV5-1; j_gene: TRBJ2-1; CDR3aa: CASSLGSGSVNEQFF
d_gene: -; v_gene: TRBV30; j_gene: TRBJ1-6; CDR3aa: CAFSYYNSPLHF
d_gene: TRBD2; v_gene: TRBV5-1; j_gene: TRBJ2-7; CDR3aa: CASSLGSLAGSSYEQYF
d_gene: -; v_gene: TRBV30; j_gene: TRBJ2-7; CDR3aa: CAWRPRGKRLYYEQYF
d_gene: TRBD1; v_gene: TRBV28; j_gene: TRBJ2-7; CDR3aa: CASSNRGSSYEQYF
d_gene: -; v_gene: TRBV6-1; j_gene: TRBJ2-2; CDR3aa: CASSRGLRGAGELFF
d_gene: -; v_gene: TRBV7-2; j_gene: TRBJ1-2; CDR3aa: CAAGPDYGYTF
d_gene: TRBD2; v_gene: TRBV5-1; j_gene: TRBJ2-1; CDR3aa: CASRTSGSYNEQFF
d_gene: -; v_gene: TRBV6-6; j_gene: TRBJ2-7; CDR3aa: CASSYSKYLSGLVYEQYF
d_gene: TRBD1; v_gene: TRBV6-1; j_gene: TRBJ1-1; CDR3aa: CASSGLQRTGEAFF
d_gene: TRBD2; v_gene: TRBV7-8; j_gene: TRBJ2-7; CDR3aa: CASSLVVAGGPYEQYF
d_gene: -; v_gene: TRBV5-1; j_gene: TRBJ2-1; CDR3aa: CASGLAGRRNEQFF
d_gene: -; v_gene: TRBV28; j_gene: TRBJ2-2; CDR3aa: CASSGSAVGELFF
d_gene: -; v_gene: TRBV27; j_gene: TRBJ2-5; CDR3aa: CASSPGTWETQYF